This T cell receptor (beta chain) was documented in a study of T cell responses to AZD1222 COVID-19 vaccine. This clone was picked up one time. Germline values: CDR1 MNHEY, CDR2 SVGAGI. Trimming shortened V by 8 bases and J by 5 bases, and 9 bases separated the two germline ends. CDR3 length equals 12 residues. Produced via immunoSEQ multiplex PCR; TCRdb's table is partial and in-frame only. The data hold some 130,000 clones, with approximately 83% observed a single time. This receptor was identified in an adult in good health. The rearrangement uses TRBV6-5 and TRBJ1-4; possibly TRBD1 for D (6 bases). This specimen was peripheral blood, taken on day 0 of AZD1222 vaccination. CDR3 residues: CASRQGNEKLFF. The CDR3 DNA reads TGTGCCAGCCGTCAGGGGAATGAAAAACTGTTTTTT.